Below, 25 T cell receptor beta chains from the same sample are listed, as sequenced in a study of a mutant IDH1 vaccine in newly diagnosed glioma. What these receptors recognize is not known. Indicated time point: week 47, end of study. Alongside topical imiquimod, each dose of vaccine comprised 300 ug of mutant IDH1 20-mer peptide. Repertoires were generated with immunoSEQ multiplex PCR, while TCRdb's copy carries only in-frame clones and drops some. The profile shows tens of thousands of clones, roughly 87% of them singletons. This specimen consisted of PBMCs, obtained from a glioma patient whose treatment included an IDH1 peptide vaccine. All receptors come from a man aged 40-55 years with glioma. Some clones in this sample may be carry-over from other donors' samples.

This chain connects TRBV5-4 to TRBJ2-5, with TRBD1 matching over 9 bases. CDR3 length: 14 amino acids. Germline values: CDR1 SGHNT, CDR2 YYREEE (reference sequence). Trimming at V came to 4 bases and at J to 4 bases, leaving 5 bases not matched to a gene. CDR3 coding DNA: TGTGCCAGCAGCAAACAGGGGGCTAGAGAGACCCAGTACTTC. This translates into CASSKQGARETQYF.

The chain recombines TRBV7-9 with TRBJ2-3; the D gene is possibly TRBD2 (6 bases). The CDR3 is 15 residues long. Germline assignment: CDR1 SEHNR and CDR2 FQNEAQ (reference sequence). The germline V and J ends were trimmed by 5 bases and 2 bases, with 14 bases remaining between them. The CDR3 sequence: CASSLLADNTDTQYF. CDR3 nucleotides: TGTGCCAGCAGCCTCTTAGCGGATAACACAGATACGCAGTATTTT.

The V call is TRBV7-2, the J call TRBJ2-3; TRBD1 might be the D (6 bases). CDR1 is SGHTA and CDR2 is FQGNSA in the germline V gene. V was trimmed by 5 bases and J by 0 bases, leaving 15 bases between them. The CDR3 has 16 residues. The CDR3 coding sequence is TGTGCCAGCAGCCTTAGGACAGTTTTTAGCACAGATACGCAGTATTTT. Its translation: CASSLRTVFSTDTQYF.

V gene TRBV28 combines with J gene TRBJ1-5, with D possibly matching TRBD1 (5 bases). V lost 7 bases to trimming and J lost 6 bases, with 13 bases between them. Per germline, CDR1 MDHEN and CDR2 SYDVKM. CDR3 length equals 13 residues. In nucleotides, the CDR3 is TGTGCCAGCAACGGGGGGAGAAGTCAGCCCCAGCATTTT. This encodes CASNGGRSQPQHF.

The V gene is TRBV6-6, the J gene TRBJ1-5; no definite D call. Between the trimmed V and J ends, which lost 7 bases and 2 bases, there was a span of 9 bases. The CDR3 sequence is 13 residues long. Per the germline V gene, CDR1 is MNHNY and CDR2 is SVGAGI (reference sequence). The CDR3 bases are TGTGCCAGCACCTTGGACGGCAATCAGCCCCAGCATTTT. The encoded protein is CASTLDGNQPQHF.

This clone was seen only a few times. The J gene is TRBJ1-4, the V gene TRBV2; D unclear. V lost 4 bases, J lost 2 bases, and 8 bases lay in between. Per germline, CDR1 SNHLY and CDR2 FYNNEI. The CDR3 extends over 14 amino acids. This CDR3 reads CASSVGSTNEKLFF. The CDR3 bases are TGTGCCAGCAGTGTGGGTAGCACTAATGAAAAACTGTTTTTT.

The rearrangement uses TRBV19 and TRBJ1-1; 10 nucleotides agree with TRBD1. After removal of 5 bases from V and 7 bases from J, the junction contained 10 bases not matched to a gene. The germline gives CDR1 LNHDA, CDR2 SQIVND (reference sequence). The CDR3 has 15 residues. The DNA of the CDR3 is TGTGCCAGTAGTCTTTCTGCCGGGACAGGGGATGAAGCTTTCTTT. It specifies CASSLSAGTGDEAFF.

The V gene is TRBV12-5, the J gene TRBJ1-2, with D perhaps TRBD1 (5 bases). Trimming removed 0 bases at V and 8 bases at J, with 19 bases between. The CDR3 has 16 residues. CDR1 LGHNT and CDR2 FRNRAP come from the germline V gene. CDR3: CASGLVVQEVLGGYTF. In DNA form, the CDR3 reads TGTGCTAGTGGTTTGGTCGTACAGGAAGTCTTAGGGGGCTACACCTTC.

This clone is a singleton in its sample. This sequence joins TRBV5-6 and TRBJ1-1, with D maybe TRBD1 (6 bases). Germline assignment: CDR1 SGHDT and CDR2 YYEEEE. The length of the CDR3 is 16 residues. V was clipped by 5 bases and J by 1 base, with 18 bases between them. CDR3 in DNA: TGTGCCAGCAGTGCCCCCCGACAGGCTCGGAACACTGAAGCTTTCTTT. This codes for CASSAPRQARNTEAFF. The variable domain in full, with the rest retrieved from reference TRBV5-6 and TRBJ1-1, is DAGVTQSPTHLIKTRGQQVTLRCSPKSGHDTVSWYQQALGQGPQFIFQYYEEEERQRGNFPDRFSGHQFPNYSSELNVNALLLGDSALYLCASSAPRQARNTEAFFGQGTRLTVV.

This clone was observed a handful of times. CDR3 residues: CASSQEAWTRASNTEAFF. As DNA, the CDR3 is TGTGCCAGCAGCCAAGAAGCCTGGACACGGGCCAGCAACACTGAAGCTTTCTTT. The rearrangement joins TRBV14 to TRBJ1-1; D is possibly TRBD1 (5 bases). The CDR3 consists of 18 residues. In germline, CDR1 is SGHDN, CDR2 FVKESK. The V end lost 0 bases, the J end lost 2 bases, and 19 bases lay between the germline ends.

The chain couples TRBV5-1 to TRBJ2-7, with D uncertain. The CDR3 is made up of 13 amino acids. Trimming stripped 1 base from V and 1 base from J, with 6 bases between. Per the germline V gene, CDR1 is SGHRS and CDR2 is YFSETQ. The CDR3 nucleotides are TGCGCCAGCAGCTTGTACGGTTCCTACGAGCAGTACTTC. It yields the protein CASSLYGSYEQYF. Variable domain in full (rest from reference TRBV5-1 and TRBJ2-7): KAGVTQTPRYLIKTRGQQVTLSCSPISGHRSVSWYQQTPGQGLQFLFEYFSETQRNKGNFPGRFSGRQFSNSRSEMNVSTLELGDSALYLCASSLYGSYEQYFGPGTRLTVT.

V usage is TRBV4-3 and J usage is TRBJ2-3; 8 positions match TRBD2. The CDR3 has 15 residues. After removal of 4 bases from V and 6 bases from J, the junction contained 9 bases not matched to a gene. Germline V gives CDR1 LGHNA, CDR2 YSLEER. CDR3 nucleotide sequence: TGCGCCAGCAGCCCCGGGGGGGCCATGGGGGATACGCAGTATTTT. Residues: CASSPGGAMGDTQYF.

The J gene is TRBJ1-2, the V gene TRBV27; D remains ambiguous. Germline V CDR1 and CDR2: MNHEY, SMNVEV (reference sequence). V lost 6 bases to trimming and J lost 5 bases, with 16 bases between them. The CDR3 length is 14 residues. CDR3 sequence (DNA): TGTGCCAGCAGCCACCAGTCGTCGCTTTATGGCTACACCTTC. Translated: CASSHQSSLYGYTF.

The V gene is TRBV7-9, the J gene TRBJ1-2; 10 bases are shared with TRBD1. CDR3 size: 16 residues. The V gene's germline CDR1 is SEHNR and CDR2 FQNEAQ (reference sequence). With 4 bases clipped from V and 2 bases from J, the junction kept 7 bases outside the gene matches. The CDR3 nucleotides are TGTGCCAGCAGCTGGACCGGGACAGGGGAAAACTATGGCTACACCTTC. Amino acid sequence: CASSWTGTGENYGYTF.

The chain joins TRBV5-1 to TRBJ2-1; TRBD2 matches 11 bases. Trimming took 0 bases from V and 13 from J; bases not matched to a gene: 6. Germline CDR1 SGHRS, CDR2 YFSETQ. This CDR3 is 14 amino acids long. The CDR3 DNA reads TGCGCCAGCAGCTTGGAGCTAGCGGGGGGTCATCAGTTCTTC. This codes for CASSLELAGGHQFF.

This clone is a singleton in its sample. The gene calls are TRBV4-2 and TRBJ2-5; 9 nucleotides line up with TRBD2. The CDR3 has 16 residues. Germline V gives CDR1 LGHNA, CDR2 YNFKEQ. The ends lost 1 base at V and 3 bases at J; junction bases unmatched: 6. CDR3 region: CASSQGRQRGEETQYF. CDR3 nucleotides: TGTGCCAGCAGCCAAGGGCGGCAGCGGGGGGAAGAGACCCAGTACTTC.

This chain links TRBV11-2 with TRBJ2-3; 7 bases agree with TRBD1. This CDR3 is 15 amino acids long. Germline CDR1 and CDR2: SGHAT and FQNNGV. With V trimmed by 5 bases and J by 2 bases, 7 bases remained unmatched. The CDR3 DNA reads TGTGCCAGCAGCCAGCAGACAGGGAACACAGATACGCAGTATTTT. Its protein product is CASSQQTGNTDTQYF.

The rearrangement uses TRBV7-2 and TRBJ1-5; D not certain. Deletions cut 5 bases from V and 0 bases from J, with 5 bases between. The CDR3 contains 13 residues. The germline V gene encodes CDR1 SGHTA and CDR2 FQGNSA. Here the CDR3 DNA reads TGTGCCAGCAGCGCCGATAGCAATCAGCCCCAGCATTTT. Its protein is CASSADSNQPQHF.

V usage is TRBV27 and J usage is TRBJ2-3; D gene uncertain. Germline V gene lookup returns CDR1 MNHEY and CDR2 SMNVEV (reference sequence). The ends were cut back, 3 bases at V and 3 bases at J, with 10 bases in the middle. The CDR3 has 14 amino acids. The CDR3 sequence: CASSFPPPTDTQYF. CDR3 sequence (DNA): TGTGCCAGCAGTTTCCCCCCCCCAACAGATACGCAGTATTTT.

This clone was detected a few times. The chain recombines TRBV4-1 with TRBJ1-1; D remains unclear. There are 15 residues in the CDR3. V was trimmed by 1 base and J by 0 bases, leaving 9 bases between them. Per germline, CDR1 MGHRA and CDR2 YSYEKL. The DNA of the CDR3 is TGCGCCAGCAGCCAAGGGAACAGCATGAACACTGAAGCTTTCTTT. Protein sequence: CASSQGNSMNTEAFF.

The count of this clone is one. The CDR3 is CASSLLWGQITDTQYF. The CDR3, as DNA: TGCGCCAGCAGCTTGTTGTGGGGACAAATCACAGATACGCAGTATTTT. The chain links TRBV5-1 to TRBJ2-3, with a tentative D call TRBD1 (6 bases). The germline V and J ends were trimmed by 1 base and 2 bases, with 14 bases remaining between them. From germline, CDR1 is SGHRS and CDR2 YFSETQ. CDR3 length: 16 amino acids.

Here the CDR3 reads CASSEAGWGGLQETQYF. The CDR3 DNA is TGTGCCAGCAGTGAAGCAGGTTGGGGTGGTCTCCAAGAGACCCAGTACTTC. V is TRBV2 and J is TRBJ2-5; D is undetermined. CDR1 SNHLY and CDR2 FYNNEI come from the germline V gene. Trimming took 0 bases from V and 1 from J, leaving 15 bases between them. The CDR3 loop spans 17 amino acids.

This clone has only one observation. The chain has TRBV5-1 and TRBJ2-3, with 7 bases lining up with TRBD1. J gave up 3 bases and V 3 bases, and 10 bases lay outside the gene matches. Germline V gives CDR1 SGHRS, CDR2 YFSETQ. CDR3 size: 16 residues. The CDR3 DNA is TGCGCCAGCAGCTCACCGACAGGGCTTTTTACAGATACGCAGTATTTT. It codes for CASSSPTGLFTDTQYF.

The chain has TRBV4-1 and TRBJ2-7, with TRBD2 matching 9 bases. V was clipped by 2 bases and J by 4 bases; unmatched bases: 3. Per the germline V gene, CDR1 is MGHRA and CDR2 is YSYEKL. The CDR3 spans 14 residues. DNA of the CDR3: TGCGCCAGCAGCCAAAGTAGCGGGGGTTACGAGCAGTACTTC. It yields the protein CASSQSSGGYEQYF.

CDR3 in DNA: TGTGCCAGCAGCTTTTGGTTTGACCCCCAAGAGACCCAGTACTTC. Protein product: CASSFWFDPQETQYF. The gene calls are TRBV7-2 and TRBJ2-5; no reliable D call. Germline V gene sequence: CDR1 SGHTA, CDR2 FQGNSA. Between the trimmed V and J ends, which lost 3 bases and 1 base, there was a span of 12 bases. This CDR3 region has 15 residues.